This TCR beta chain was captured in a study of graft-versus-host responses after intestinal transplantation. Overall study: Recipients were given multivisceral, liver-intestinal, or isolated intestinal transplants. Anti-thymocyte globulin was used for induction in all recipients, who then took tacrolimus and steroids for roughly three years. Study-level results: In recipient marrow, GvH clones were found, and some appeared first in ileum or blood. Some patients had graft-donor T cell macrochimerism. In their allografts, the ratios of graft-versus-host to host-versus-graft T cell clones were high.

A word on this clone: Its antigen remains unknown.

Germline V CDR1 and CDR2: MDHEN, SYDVKM. The germline V and J ends were trimmed by 11 bases and 4 bases, with 8 bases remaining between them. The CDR3 is 11 residues long. TCRdb keeps only in-frame clones here, not all; method: immunoSEQ multiplex PCR. Here the sample spans tens of thousands of clones, 89% being singletons. V is TRBV28 and J is TRBJ2-2; D may be TRBD2 (5 bases). This receptor was obtained from a human donor who received an intestinal transplant. The source was unstimulated CD8+ T cells sorted from spleen or lymph node cells, collected before intestinal transplant. Here the CDR3 DNA reads TGTGCCGGCGGGCTCACCGGGGAGCTGTTTTTT. Protein sequence: CAGGLTGELFF. Drawing the rest from reference TRBV28 and TRBJ2-2, the complete variable domain is DVKVTQSSRYLVKRTGEKVFLECVQDMDHENMFWYRQDPGLGLRLIYFSYDVKMKEKGDIPEGYSVSREKKERFSLILESASTNQTSMYLCAGGLTGELFFGEGSRLTVL.